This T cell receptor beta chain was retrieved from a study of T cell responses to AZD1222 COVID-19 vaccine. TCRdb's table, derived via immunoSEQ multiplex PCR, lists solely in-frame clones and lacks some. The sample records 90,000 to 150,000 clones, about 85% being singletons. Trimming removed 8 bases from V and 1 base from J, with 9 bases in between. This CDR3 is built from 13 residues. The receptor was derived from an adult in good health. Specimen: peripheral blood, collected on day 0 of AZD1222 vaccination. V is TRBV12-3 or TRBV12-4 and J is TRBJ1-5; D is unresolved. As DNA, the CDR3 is TGTGCCAGCTCGTCCGGGAGCAATCAGCCCCAGCATTTT. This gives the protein CASSSGSNQPQHF.